The 12 T cell receptor beta chains presented below share a single source sample, sequenced in a study of T cell responses to AZD1222 COVID-19 vaccine (dated by TCRdb to about 2021). Receptors were amplified or captured by the immunoSEQ multiplex PCR assay. Entries here come from immuneACCESS through TCRdb and include only in-frame sequences with V and J called. Some clones fail to appear in such tables; in the studies checked, an unresolved V gene covers under half of the shortfall, and the cause of the remainder is unknown. The sample table holds fewer than 150,000 clones, of which more than 85% were seen once. Of the sample, 3.1% falls within the top ten clones. The intended sense of this specimen's time point label: baseline before first vaccination. Sequences were derived from peripheral blood, sampled on day 0 of AZD1222 vaccination. All receptors come from an adult in good health.

The chain has TRBV20-1 and TRBJ2-1; D could derive from TRBD1 or TRBD2 (6 bases each). Germline CDR1 reads DFQATT; CDR2 reads SNEGSKA (reference sequence). This CDR3 comprises 13 residues. Trimming removed 3 bases from V and 10 bases from J, with 16 bases in between. The CDR3 DNA sequence: TGCAGTGCTAGTGTGGGGGGCCTCCCCGAGCAGTTCTTC. Residues: CSASVGGLPEQFF.

The DNA for the CDR3 is TGTGCCAGTAGTGAAACTACAAACTCTGGAAACACCATATATTTT. Translated: CASSETTNSGNTIYF. This chain connects TRBV19 to TRBJ1-3; the D is unclear. V was cut by 5 bases and J by 0 bases, with 11 bases left in between. CDR3 size: 15 residues. From germline, CDR1 is LNHDA and CDR2 SQIVND (reference sequence).

This sequence joins TRBV6-5 and TRBJ1-3, with D perhaps TRBD1 (6 bases). V was cut by 6 bases and J by 1 base, with 10 bases left in between. The CDR3 has 14 amino acids. The germline CDR1 and CDR2 sequences are MNHEY and SVGAGI. Here the CDR3 reads CASRPQGSGNTIYF. For the CDR3, the DNA is TGTGCCAGCAGGCCCCAGGGGTCTGGAAACACCATATATTTT.

The genes are TRBV18 and TRBJ1-5, with a possible D match to TRBD1 (5 bases). This CDR3 region has 17 residues. Germline lookup yields CDR1 KGHSH and CDR2 LQKENI. With 2 bases removed from V and 2 bases from J, the gap between germline ends came to 16 bases. The CDR3 region is CASSPGGRGAGNQPQHF. The CDR3 DNA follows: TGTGCCAGCTCACCAGGCGGGCGAGGGGCCGGCAATCAGCCCCAGCATTTT.

The rearrangement joins TRBV6-5 to TRBJ2-7, with 7 bases lining up with TRBD1. V was clipped by 0 bases and J by 0 bases; unmatched bases: 5. The CDR3 has 16 residues. From germline, CDR1 is MNHEY and CDR2 SVGAGI. This CDR3 is CASSYSPRGTSYEQYF. As DNA, the CDR3 is TGTGCCAGCAGTTACTCTCCCAGGGGGACCTCCTACGAGCAGTACTTC.

The rearrangement links TRBV7-9 to TRBJ1-2; D is uncertain. Germline CDR1 and CDR2: SEHNR and FQNEAQ (reference sequence). The CDR3 has 16 amino acids. Trimming removed 0 bases at V and 4 bases at J, with 15 bases between. In DNA form, the CDR3 reads TGTGCCAGCAGCTTAGCAAGAGGGCCCGAACGCTATGGCTACACCTTC. It yields the protein CASSLARGPERYGYTF.

The CDR3 loop reads CASSPSGWREGPYNEQFF. The CDR3 bases are TGTGCCAGCAGCCCCTCCGGGTGGCGGGAGGGCCCCTACAATGAGCAGTTCTTC. The rearrangement joins TRBV13 to TRBJ2-1, with 9 bases aligning to TRBD2. V dropped 5 bases and J dropped 2; count of bases not matched to a gene: 13. This CDR3 is built from 18 residues. Germline values: CDR1 PRHDT, CDR2 FYEKMQ (reference sequence). The whole variable domain, filled in from reference TRBV13 and TRBJ2-1, reads AAGVIQSPRHLIKEKRETATLKCYPIPRHDTVYWYQQGPGQDPQFLISFYEKMQSDKGSIPDRFSAQQFSDYHSELNMSSLELGDSALYFCASSPSGWREGPYNEQFFGPGTRLTVL.

The chain links TRBV19 to TRBJ2-5, with D possibly called TRBD1 or TRBD2 (5 bases each). CDR1 and CDR2 from the germline V gene are LNHDA and SQIVND (reference sequence). The CDR3 sequence is 18 residues long. Trimming removed 1 base at V and 7 bases at J, with 25 bases between. This chain's CDR3 is CASSIVGMGTGTAVTQYF. In DNA, the CDR3 is TGTGCCAGTAGTATAGTCGGGATGGGTACCGGGACGGCGGTGACCCAGTACTTC.

This chain connects TRBV28 to TRBJ1-6; TRBD1 might be the D (5 bases). This CDR3 is 20 amino acids long. V lost 2 bases and J lost 0, with 20 bases in between. CDR1 is MDHEN, CDR2 SYDVKM, per germline. The CDR3 nucleotides are TGTGCCAGCAGTTTACCACTCCGACAGAGACTTAGCTCCTATAATTCACCCCTCCACTTT. Encoded protein: CASSLPLRQRLSSYNSPLHF.

V is TRBV29-1 and J is TRBJ1-1; D remains unclear. Trimming stripped 4 bases from V and 7 bases from J, with 13 bases between. This CDR3 has 12 amino acids. Germline lookup yields CDR1 SQVTM and CDR2 ANQGSEA. Here the CDR3 reads CSVVGLHVEAFF. The CDR3 nucleotides read TGCAGCGTTGTAGGGCTCCACGTTGAAGCTTTCTTT.

The chain couples TRBV29-1 to TRBJ1-2; the D is unclear. The CDR3 runs 14 residues. CDR1 SQVTM and CDR2 ANQGSEA come from the germline V gene. The ends were cut back, 1 base at V and 2 bases at J, with 11 bases in the middle. CDR3 loop: CSVEAVVQNYGYTF. The CDR3 DNA reads TGCAGCGTTGAAGCGGTCGTTCAGAACTATGGCTACACCTTC.

V gene TRBV6-5 combines with J gene TRBJ1-2, with D possibly being TRBD1 (6 bases). Germline CDR1 reads MNHEY; CDR2 reads SVGAGI. Trimming left V 10 bases short and J 4 bases short, with 16 bases between. The CDR3 is made up of 13 amino acids. The CDR3 DNA reads as TGTGCCACCCTAACTACAGGGTTCTATGGCTACACCTTC. It specifies CATLTTGFYGYTF.